This TCR beta chain was sequenced during a study of T cell responses to AZD1222 COVID-19 vaccine. Study information: Recipients boosted at about 4 weeks or about 12 weeks are pooled.

As regards this clone: The antigen is undetermined.

Data came from immunoSEQ multiplex PCR; TCRdb stores just in-frame clones and leaves some out. The sample holds around 70,000 clones, around four fifths seen once. Whole-study findings and limits: Dominant CD4 TCR responses targeted spike regions 160-218 and 743-854.

This receptor was identified in an adult in good health. The source material was peripheral blood, sampled on day 0 of AZD1222 vaccination.

The CDR3 reads CAWSNLGSPLHF. The CDR3 DNA reads as TGTGCCTGGAGTAATCTCGGTTCACCCCTCCACTTT. The chain has TRBV30 and TRBJ1-6; D unresolved. This CDR3 is 12 amino acids long. V lost 2 bases, J lost 9 bases, and 8 bases lay in between. The germline V gene has CDR1 GTSNPN and CDR2 SVGIG (reference sequence).